This T cell receptor (beta chain) originates from a study of read filtering for tumor transcriptome and immune sequencing. Background on the study: Patients were approximately 17 male and 11 to 15 female, mean age 65.9 years, range about 47 to 85. R-ISS stage counts were 8 for I, about 15 for II, 6 or 7 for III.

The CDR3 extends over 14 amino acids. Germline loops: CDR1 MNHNY, CDR2 SVGAGI (reference sequence). Study-wide findings and caveats: Dropping single-read clonotypes raised IR-seq and RNA-seq shared-clonotype correlation. Approximately 77% of IR-seq clonotypes had a single read, yet these held 3.5% to 4.5% of reads.

From about 0.4 ug of RNA, a library with molecular barcoded alpha/delta and beta/gamma adaptors was made. TCRdb fed the reads into MiXCR, producing one record per CDR3 protein. The table includes some 41,000 distinct CDR3 sequences, approximately 10% detected once. Comments on this clonotype: Its target is not known. A far larger clone differs by one base, so this is likely a read error.

This TCR derives from a donor aged 40 or older with multiple myeloma. The sample taken for sequencing was a population of CD138-negative cells sorted from bone marrow. This rearrangement joins TRBV6-6 to TRBJ2-1, with 8 bases aligning to TRBD2. The CDR3: CASRGLAAYKEQFF. The CDR3 nucleotides are TGTGCCAGCAGAGGACTAGCTGCTTACAAGGAGCAGTTCTTC.